These 12 T cell receptor beta chains were all obtained from the same sample, sequenced in a study of cytomegalovirus exposure and HLA in healthy donors. The protocol was immunoSEQ multiplex PCR, while the TCRdb copy is restricted to in-frame clones and leaves out a portion. In the table there are approximately 160,000 clones, less than 95% of which are singletons. Sequenced material: PBMCs. These receptors came from a woman between 18 and 29 years old in good health and CMV-seropositive.

This clone was observed a single time. V usage is TRBV10-3 and J usage is TRBJ2-1; 11 bases line up with TRBD2. Germline V CDR1 and CDR2: ENHRY, SYGVKD. The CDR3 has 14 amino acids. V shed 10 bases and J 6 bases; nucleotides not matched to a gene: 8. This chain's CDR3 is CATDTGTSGNEQFF. CDR3 coding DNA: TGTGCCACCGACACCGGGACTAGCGGCAATGAGCAGTTCTTC.

The chain employs TRBV5-1 and TRBJ2-7, with D possibly being TRBD1 (6 bases). The germline CDR1 and CDR2 sequences are SGHRS and YFSETQ. V lost 4 bases, J lost 2 bases, and 16 bases lay in between. The CDR3 totals 15 residues. This CDR3 is CASSPKGQSTYEQYF. The CDR3 bases are TGCGCCAGCAGCCCCAAAGGACAGTCCACCTACGAGCAGTACTTC.

This clone was detected once. J is TRBJ1-1 and V is TRBV25-1; D remains unclear. CDR3 size: 11 residues. In germline, CDR1 is MGHDK, CDR2 SYGVNS. Deletions cut 1 base from V and 8 bases from J, with 5 bases between. This chain's CDR3 is CASSELAEAFF. CDR3 DNA: TGTGCCAGCAGTGAATTAGCCGAAGCTTTCTTT.

In its sample, this clone was seen once. The chain uses TRBV7-2 and TRBJ2-3; possibly TRBD2 for D (6 bases). The CDR3 spans 16 residues. Trimming took 2 bases from V and 0 from J, leaving 12 bases between them. Germline V CDR1 and CDR2: SGHTA, FQGNSA. CDR3 coding DNA: TGTGCCAGCAGCTTACTAGCGTACCCTAGCACAGATACGCAGTATTTT. Protein product: CASSLLAYPSTDTQYF.

For the CDR3, the DNA is TGTGCCAGCAGCATTTCAGGGGCTAGAAACACCATATATTTT. Encoded protein: CASSISGARNTIYF. The chain joins TRBV9 to TRBJ1-3; TRBD1 is a possible D gene (6 bases). Trimming took off 4 bases at V and 5 bases at J, with 13 bases between the two ends. This CDR3 has 14 residues. The V gene's germline CDR1 is SGDLS and CDR2 YYNGEE.

The chain links TRBV6-5 to TRBJ1-2, with D unclear. V gave up 7 bases and J gave up 4 bases, with 10 bases separating them. CDR3 size: 12 residues. Germline assignment: CDR1 MNHEY and CDR2 SVGAGI. CDR3: CASTRETYGYTF. The CDR3, as DNA: TGTGCCAGCACGAGAGAAACCTATGGCTACACCTTC.

The chain combines TRBV11-2 with TRBJ1-5; the match to TRBD1 covers 7 bases. This CDR3 has 15 amino acids. Germline CDR1 is SGHAT and CDR2 is FQNNGV. With V trimmed by 5 bases and J by 3 bases, 7 bases remained unmatched. The CDR3 loop reads CASSQSGQPNQPQHF. CDR3 DNA: TGTGCCAGCAGCCAATCGGGACAGCCCAATCAGCCCCAGCATTTT.

This CDR3 is CASSLGLALNTGELFF. The CDR3 DNA reads as TGTGCCAGCAGCTTAGGCCTAGCGTTGAACACCGGGGAGCTGTTTTTT. This rearrangement joins TRBV7-9 to TRBJ2-2; possible D gene TRBD2, 6 bases. This CDR3 contains 16 residues. Deletions cut 1 base from V and 1 base from J, with 10 bases between. The germline V gene has CDR1 SEHNR and CDR2 FQNEAQ (reference sequence). The full variable domain, with the rest looked up from reference TRBV7-9 and TRBJ2-2, is DTGVSQNPRHKITKRGQNVTFRCDPISEHNRLYWYRQTLGQGPEFLTYFQNEAQLEKSRLLSDRFSAERPKGSFSTLEIQRTEQGDSAMYLCASSLGLALNTGELFFGEGSRLTVL.

The V call is TRBV5-6, the J call TRBJ2-3; 8 bases match TRBD2. This CDR3 region has 19 residues. The germline V gene has CDR1 SGHDT and CDR2 YYEEEE. V shed 4 bases, J shed 3 bases, and the junction held 19 bases outside the gene matches. The CDR3 is CASSPKTGLASFRTDTQYF. The CDR3 coding sequence is TGTGCCAGCAGCCCCAAAACAGGACTAGCCTCGTTTCGGACAGATACGCAGTATTTT.

V and J are TRBV7-9 and TRBJ1-2, with D uncertain. Germline V lookup: CDR1 SEHNR, CDR2 FQNEAQ (reference sequence). V was cut by 2 bases and J by 3 bases, with 10 bases left in between. This CDR3 is built from 14 residues. DNA of the CDR3: TGTGCCAGCAGCTTATTAGCGGACTACTATGGCTACACCTTC. Translating gives CASSLLADYYGYTF.

The chain uses TRBV6-6 and TRBJ1-4, with TRBD1 identical over 9 bases. V gave up 5 bases and J gave up 3 bases; unmatched junction bases: 7. The CDR3 covers 16 residues. Per the germline V gene, CDR1 is MNHNY and CDR2 is SVGAGI (reference sequence). The CDR3 sequence is CASSRNRGRANEKLFF. The CDR3, as DNA: TGTGCCAGCAGTCGAAACAGGGGGCGGGCTAATGAAAAACTGTTTTTT.

The J gene is TRBJ1-5, the V gene TRBV19, with D tentatively TRBD1 (5 bases). Deletions cut 4 bases from V and 1 base from J, with 14 bases between. The germline gives CDR1 LNHDA, CDR2 SQIVND (reference sequence). The CDR3 sequence is 16 residues long. The CDR3 sequence is CASSKRQGGSNQPQHF. In DNA, the CDR3 is TGTGCCAGTAGTAAAAGGCAGGGAGGAAGCAATCAGCCCCAGCATTTT.